A single T cell receptor (beta chain) is shown here with its context. Its antigen has not been determined. No base quality information exists; no much larger clone differs at one position. The sample is drawn from a study of blood T cell repertoires in COVID-19 (dated by TCRdb to between 2020 and 2021). Looking at the study overall: Samples covering the acute and convalescent phases of COVID-19 were provided by collaborators in the United States, Italy and Spain. The material from the prospective study consisted of cDNA or gDNA derived from T cells, B-cell-depleted T cells, or PBMCs. The dataset comprised deeply sampled blood TCRbeta repertoires from subjects exposed to, actively infected with, or recovered from COVID-19. A freely available public database, intended as a resource for researchers studying the immune response to SARS-CoV-2, is where the repertoires were released. The samples were drawn from two sources: the first 160 participants of the ongoing ImmuneRACE study, and 1,200 or so subjects contributed by 6 global collaborators. The sample metadata nearly always contained a de-identified subject ID, COVID-19 status, age in years and sex. Where HLA class I and class II types were available, the types were taken from metadata supplied by the sample provider, not from assay-based typing.

General study outcomes and caveats: The quantity of clinical and demographic metadata differed by source and by participant and was supplied without curation.

Another Seattle source contributed samples from volunteer blood donors who had recovered from COVID-19. Whole blood was collected in K2EDTA tubes by collaborating institutions according to the institutions' own protocols. For TCRbeta analysis, collaborators shipped samples in one of three forms: frozen whole blood, isolated PBMCs, or DNA extracted from either of those sample types. TCRbeta CDR3 regions were amplified from genomic DNA using the immunoSEQ Assay, a bias-controlled multiplex PCR. Processing in the source paper ran as follows. The number of nucleated cells in each sample was estimated by amplification of reference gene primers within the assay. To quantify the absolute abundance of each unique TCRbeta CDR3 rearrangement, sequence reads were collapsed and filtered. For each sample, productive Simpson clonality was calculated by taking the square root of Simpson's diversity index across productive rearrangements. The immuneACCESS repertoire file appears here via TCRdb, limited to in-frame rearrangements. These files lack a portion of the clones; in checked studies, under half of the deficit traces to unresolved V genes, and the cause of the others is not known. V and J calls plus clone size are reproduced from that table; the DNA served to infer D and trimming. The sample table holds roughly 120,000 clones, of which 70% to 90% were seen once. The top ten clones comprise roughly 8.4% of the sample.

This clonotype was sampled from a woman aged 70-85 years who had recovered from COVID-19. Sequenced material: peripheral blood.

CDR3 protein: CASSLRTGYGYEQYF. The DNA is as follows: TGTGCCAGCAGTTTACGGACAGGGTACGGCTACGAGCAGTACTTC. In this chain, TRBV27 is recombined with TRBJ2-7; 8 junctional bases match TRBD1. Per the germline V gene (reference sequence), MNHEY is the CDR1 and SMNVEV is the CDR2. Unmatched junction bases come to 6, with V trimmed by 2 bases and J by 3 bases. Spanning cysteine to phenylalanine, the CDR3 consists of 15 amino acids. Only CDR3 DNA is held: 45 bases, read in frame from base 1.